This TCR beta chain was found in a study of T cells in Graves' hyperthyroidism and ophthalmopathy. Study findings and constraints: Stable hyperthyroidism was told apart from ophthalmopathy by a model built on 13 V-J features.

The germline V gene has CDR1 MDHEN and CDR2 SYDVKM. This CDR3 is built from 15 residues. The ends were cut back, 3 bases at V and 10 bases at J, with 19 bases in the middle. This clonotype was recorded a few times. Antigen: not known. The TCR beta CDR3 regions underwent amplification using RNA transcripts as the source. The TCR CDR3 first-round RT-PCR relied on the HTBI primer set. One entry per CDR3 protein, called by TCRdb with MiXCR from the multiplex PCR reads. The sample carries over 350,000 distinct CDR3 sequences, about 14% recorded once. Sequenced material: blood. This TCR derives from a man in his fifties or sixties with Graves' ophthalmopathy. V usage is TRBV28 and J usage is TRBJ2-1; TRBD2 might be the D (6 bases). CDR3 nucleotide sequence: TGTGCCAGCAGTTTTTTGCTAGCGAGTCGGTGGGAGCAGTTCTTC. Its protein product is CASSFLLASRWEQFF.